Presented here are 27 T cell receptor beta chains from one specimen sequenced in a study of blood T cell repertoires in COVID-19. Some clones are missing from TCRdb's copy, which holds only in-frame ones; the method was immunoSEQ multiplex PCR. The table lists roughly 350,000 clones, over 70% of them singletons. Sequenced: peripheral blood. The receptors come from a woman aged 45-65 years with COVID-19, enrolled during active disease.

The gene calls are TRBV19 and TRBJ2-1, with 7 bases aligning to TRBD1. The CDR3 is made up of 15 amino acids. The germline V gene has CDR1 LNHDA and CDR2 SQIVND (reference sequence). V was pared by 3 bases and J by 7 bases, with 9 bases of the junction left unmatched. Here the CDR3 reads CASSILETGWNEQFF. CDR3 nucleotides: TGTGCCAGTAGTATCCTGGAGACAGGGTGGAATGAGCAGTTCTTC.

This clone was counted a single time. This chain joins TRBV11-2 and TRBJ1-1; D call uncertain. Germline CDR1 and CDR2: SGHAT and FQNNGV. This CDR3 is built from 13 residues. V was shortened by 6 bases and J by 4 bases, with 12 bases between the two germline ends. CDR3 nucleotides: TGTGCCAGCAGACACCTTATTGGCACTGAAGCTTTCTTT. This translates into CASRHLIGTEAFF.

The chain is built from TRBV5-1 and TRBJ1-2, with 9 bases that match TRBD1. The CDR3 has 14 residues. V gave up 0 bases and J gave up 3 bases; unmatched junction bases: 0. The germline V gene has CDR1 SGHRS and CDR2 YFSETQ. This CDR3 is CASSLGTGDYGYTF. The CDR3 DNA reads as TGCGCCAGCAGCTTGGGGACAGGGGACTATGGCTACACCTTC.

The V call is TRBV7-9, the J call TRBJ2-7; possible D gene TRBD1, 6 bases. Germline V lookup: CDR1 SEHNR, CDR2 FQNEAQ (reference sequence). This CDR3 is built from 14 residues. V gave up 4 bases and J gave up 1 base, with 11 bases separating them. The CDR3 coding sequence is TGTGCCAGCAGCTCCTCCGGGACATCCTACGAGCAGTACTTC. Residues: CASSSSGTSYEQYF.

This clone was detected only once. The chain carries TRBV7-2 and TRBJ1-5, with D possibly being TRBD1 (6 bases). The germline V gene has CDR1 SGHTA and CDR2 FQGNSA. This CDR3 spans 15 amino acids. Trimming left V 3 bases short and J 3 bases short, with 12 bases between. The CDR3 is CASSFLTGFNQPQHF. As DNA, the CDR3 is TGTGCCAGCAGCTTTTTGACAGGATTCAATCAGCCCCAGCATTTT.

This chain connects TRBV11-2 to TRBJ2-1; possibly TRBD2 for D (6 bases). There are 16 residues in the CDR3. Germline V CDR1 and CDR2: SGHAT, FQNNGV. V was cut by 5 bases and J by 7 bases, with 21 bases left in between. CDR3 nucleotide sequence: TGTGCCAGCAGCCTCGTGGTGTTTAGCGGAGGTAATGAGCAGTTCTTC. This codes for CASSLVVFSGGNEQFF.

The chain has TRBV11-3 and TRBJ2-1, with 12 bases aligning to TRBD2. CDR3 length: 14 amino acids. Germline loops: CDR1 SGHNT, CDR2 YENEEA. The V segment lost 7 bases and the J segment 10 bases; nucleotides outside the gene matches: 8. The CDR3 DNA follows: TGTGCCAGCAAACCGAGGACTAGCGGGACAGAGCAGTTCTTC. This encodes CASKPRTSGTEQFF.

The chain joins TRBV21-1 to TRBJ1-5. TRBV21-1 is an annotated pseudogene. The CDR3 runs to 15 residues. The CDR3 nucleotides read TGTGCCAGCAGGAATACCCGGGAAAACAATCAGCCCCAGCATTTT. This codes for CASRNTRENNQPQHF.

The chain couples TRBV28 to TRBJ1-2; 11 nucleotides agree with TRBD1. The germline V gene has CDR1 MDHEN and CDR2 SYDVKM. Trimming cost V 6 bases and J 1 base; bases outside gene matches: 7. The CDR3 runs to 16 residues. The CDR3 DNA reads as TGTGCCAGCAGGGTGTCCGGGACAGGGGGTAACTATGGCTACACCTTC. Encoded protein: CASRVSGTGGNYGYTF.

In DNA form, the CDR3 reads TGTGCCAGCAGTTCGCAGGGGGCCCAGGGAAACACCATATATTTT. Translating gives CASSSQGAQGNTIYF. The chain uses TRBV6-6 and TRBJ1-3, with 8 nucleotides matching TRBD1. CDR1 is MNHNY and CDR2 is SVGAGI in the germline V gene (reference sequence). V lost 4 bases, J lost 4 bases, and 6 bases stayed unmatched. The CDR3 spans 15 residues.

This clone has more than one count but fewer than ten. This chain connects TRBV11-2 to TRBJ2-7, with 8 bases fitting TRBD2. This CDR3 spans 15 amino acids. The V and J ends lost 6 bases and 9 bases, in that order; junction bases with no gene match: 16. Germline assignment: CDR1 SGHAT and CDR2 FQNNGV. The CDR3 DNA follows: TGTGCCAGCAGGCCCGACTACCGCGGGAGGAGGGGGCAGTACTTC. It encodes CASRPDYRGRRGQYF.

The chain couples TRBV5-6 to TRBJ1-4; 8 bases match TRBD1. Germline lookup yields CDR1 SGHDT and CDR2 YYEEEE. This CDR3 has 15 amino acids. V was pared by 2 bases and J by 5 bases, with 5 bases of the junction left unmatched. CDR3 nucleotide sequence: TGTGCCAGCAGCTTAGCGGGACAGGCGAATGAAAAACTGTTTTTT. Amino acid sequence: CASSLAGQANEKLFF.

This rearrangement joins TRBV11-2 to TRBJ2-3; possibly TRBD2 for D (8 bases). The CDR3 loop spans 19 amino acids. CDR1 and CDR2 (germline): SGHAT, FQNNGV. The V gene lost 5 bases and the J gene lost 7 bases, with 31 bases spanning the gap. The CDR3 sequence: CASSPRQGRGSLAGYTQYF. The CDR3 DNA is TGTGCCAGCAGCCCGCGACAGGGACGAGGATCGCTAGCGGGTTATACGCAGTATTTT.

This chain links TRBV5-1 with TRBJ1-6; 7 nucleotides line up with TRBD1. Trimming took 0 bases from V and 10 from J; bases not matched to a gene: 7. Germline CDR1 reads SGHRS; CDR2 reads YFSETQ. The CDR3 contains 15 residues. CDR3 residues: CASSLDAGQRSPLHF. CDR3 bases: TGCGCCAGCAGCTTGGACGCGGGACAGAGATCACCCCTCCACTTT.

V gene TRBV7-9 combines with J gene TRBJ1-1, with 7 nucleotides matching TRBD1. The CDR3 contains 15 residues. Germline loops: CDR1 SEHNR, CDR2 FQNEAQ (reference sequence). V was pared by 3 bases and J by 8 bases, with 12 bases of the junction left unmatched. The CDR3 nucleotides are TGTGCCAGCAGCTTGGGTCTACAGGGGACGAGAGAAGCTTTCTTT. It codes for CASSLGLQGTREAFF.

Here the CDR3 reads CASSQLLAGGPYNEQFF. CDR3 nucleotide sequence: TGCGCCAGCAGCCAACTTCTAGCGGGAGGTCCCTACAATGAGCAGTTCTTC. V is TRBV4-1 and J is TRBJ2-1; 11 nucleotides agree with TRBD2. CDR3 length: 17 residues. V lost 2 bases and J lost 2; bases outside the gene matches: 5. In germline, CDR1 is MGHRA, CDR2 YSYEKL.

The rearrangement links TRBV21-1 to TRBJ1-1; the table calls TRBD1, which could not be checked here. TRBV21-1 is a pseudogene locus. This CDR3 has 17 residues. The CDR3 sequence is CASSKGRQGVMNTEAFF. CDR3 sequence (DNA): TGTGCCAGCAGCAAAGGCCGACAGGGCGTGATGAACACTGAAGCTTTCTTT.

The CDR3, as DNA: TGTGCCAGCAGCTTGTCCCAGGGGGCGCATTCACCCCTCCACTTT. Translated, it gives CASSLSQGAHSPLHF. The gene calls are TRBV5-4 and TRBJ1-6; 8 bases fit TRBD1. CDR1 and CDR2 (germline): SGHNT, YYREEE (reference sequence). There are 15 residues in the CDR3. The trim removed 1 base at V and 8 bases at J, leaving 5 bases unmatched.

The chain joins TRBV6-4 to TRBJ1-2; 8 nucleotides match TRBD1. The CDR3 spans 16 residues. With 2 bases clipped from V and 4 bases from J, the junction kept 9 bases outside the gene matches. Germline CDR1 reads MRHNA; CDR2 reads SNTAGT. Here the CDR3 DNA reads TGTGCCAGCAGTGACCTCAAGCAGGGGGCGACCTATGGCTACACCTTC. Translated: CASSDLKQGATYGYTF.

The chain joins TRBV6-6 to TRBJ1-6, with 8 bases identical to TRBD1. The V and J ends lost 5 bases and 0 bases, in that order; junction bases with no gene match: 9. This CDR3 has 18 residues. CDR1 is MNHNY and CDR2 is SVGAGI in the germline V gene (reference sequence). CDR3: CASSPRTGLSSYNSPLHF. The CDR3 bases are TGTGCCAGCAGTCCTAGGACAGGGTTAAGCTCCTATAATTCACCCCTCCACTTT.

J is TRBJ2-7 and V is TRBV29-1, with D perhaps matching TRBD1 (5 bases). This CDR3 contains 13 residues. Between the trimmed V and J ends, which lost 6 bases and 4 bases, there was a span of 16 bases. Germline values: CDR1 SQVTM, CDR2 ANQGSEA. The CDR3 DNA reads TGCAGCGTGCTTGCACAGGATAATTACGAGCAGTACTTC. Protein sequence: CSVLAQDNYEQYF.

The rearrangement joins TRBV2 to TRBJ2-3, with a possible D match to TRBD2 (5 bases). CDR1 and CDR2 from the germline V gene are SNHLY and FYNNEI. Trimming removed 4 bases at V and 6 bases at J, with 8 bases between. The CDR3 sequence is 12 residues long. The CDR3 DNA follows: TGTGCCAGCAGTGCCTGGACTGATACGCAGTATTTT. It translates to CASSAWTDTQYF.

The genes are TRBV5-1 and TRBJ2-5; possibly TRBD1 for D (5 bases). Germline-derived CDR1 and CDR2 are SGHRS and YFSETQ. The CDR3 covers 14 residues. Trimming shortened V by 0 bases and J by 3 bases, and 9 bases separated the two germline ends. DNA of the CDR3: TGCGCCAGCAGCTTGGGGGTCAGGGAAGAGACCCAGTACTTC. Translation gives CASSLGVREETQYF.

V gene TRBV3-1 (or the pseudogene TRBV3-2) combines with J gene TRBJ2-7; 8 bases line up with TRBD2. The V gene end was trimmed by 4 bases and the J gene end by 5 bases; junction bases not matched to a gene: 7. Germline CDR1 and CDR2: LGHDT and YNNKEL (reference sequence). The CDR3 runs 14 residues. CDR3 protein: CASSRQAGVHEQYF. CDR3 in DNA: TGTGCCAGCAGCCGCCAAGCGGGAGTTCACGAGCAGTACTTC.

This clone was found a few times. This chain uses TRBV18 with TRBJ2-7; TRBD1 agrees at 8 bases. CDR3 length: 15 amino acids. Germline-derived CDR1 and CDR2 are KGHSH and LQKENI. Losses at the gene ends were 6 bases for V and 0 bases for J; bases not matched to a gene: 7. This chain's CDR3 is CASSRDRPNSYEQYF. The CDR3, as DNA: TGTGCCAGCTCGAGGGACAGGCCTAACTCCTACGAGCAGTACTTC.

The chain combines TRBV11-2 with TRBJ1-4; a possible D gene is TRBD1 (6 bases). The germline V gene encodes CDR1 SGHAT and CDR2 FQNNGV. CDR3 length: 14 amino acids. Deletions cut 3 bases from V and 3 bases from J, with 8 bases between. This CDR3 reads CASSLGASNEKLFF. CDR3 in DNA: TGTGCCAGCAGCTTGGGGGCTTCTAATGAAAAACTGTTTTTT.

CDR3 loop: CASSPQGGYYGYTF. CDR3 DNA: TGCGCCAGCAGCCCCCAAGGGGGTTACTATGGCTACACCTTC. The chain links TRBV5-1 to TRBJ1-2; D may be TRBD1 (6 bases). Germline V gives CDR1 SGHRS, CDR2 YFSETQ. This CDR3 contains 14 residues. The V and J ends lost 4 bases and 3 bases respectively, with 13 bases between them.